A single sample gave rise to the 5 T cell receptor beta chains below, sequenced in a study of blood T cells in healthy people across ages. Primers used in a second PCR of roughly 6 to 11 cycles were a sample-barcoded 5' primer and a J-beta primer mix. TCRdb recomputed calls from the 5' RACE reads with MiXCR, one row per CDR3 protein. Of approximately 800,000 distinct CDR3 sequences in the sample, about 37% are singletons; the top ten hold 10% to 15%. Sequenced material: blood. The source of these receptors is a man between 18 and 35 years old in good health.

This clonotype has just a few counts. The CDR3 protein is CASSAPADRGRYGYTF. CDR3 coding DNA: TGTGCCAGCAGTGCACCCGCCGACAGGGGGCGATATGGCTACACCTTC. The gene calls are TRBV2 and TRBJ1-2; 10 bases are shared with TRBD1. The CDR3 length is 16 residues. After removal of 4 bases from V and 5 bases from J, the junction contained 10 bases not matched to a gene. CDR1 is SNHLY and CDR2 is FYNNEI in the germline V gene.

At least ten counts were recorded for this clonotype. The chain is built from TRBV10-3 and TRBJ2-5; 7 bases map to TRBD1. The CDR3 length is 15 residues. Germline CDR1 and CDR2: ENHRY and SYGVKD. The ends lost 5 bases at V and 3 bases at J; junction bases unmatched: 9. CDR3: CAISRSRQGEETQYF. The CDR3, as DNA: TGTGCCATCAGTCGATCCCGACAGGGAGAAGAGACCCAGTACTTC.

This clonotype was detected only a few times. The chain combines TRBV20-1 with TRBJ1-2; D might be TRBD1 (6 bases). The V end lost 3 bases, the J end lost 13 bases, and 18 bases lay between the germline ends. The CDR3 spans 12 residues. From germline, CDR1 is DFQATT and CDR2 SNEGSKA (reference sequence). The CDR3 bases are TGCAGTGCTAGTAGCCTACAGAGGGGGGCCACCTTC. This gives the protein CSASSLQRGATF.

This clonotype was seen only a few times. CDR3 region: CSAKKGGREAFF. The CDR3 DNA reads TGCAGTGCAAAGAAGGGGGGCCGGGAAGCTTTCTTT. The genes are TRBV20-1 and TRBJ1-1; a possible D gene is TRBD1 (6 bases). Looked up from germline, CDR1 is DFQATT and CDR2 is SNEGSKA (reference sequence). The CDR3 extends over 12 amino acids. Trimming pared 6 bases from V and 8 bases from J, leaving 16 bases between.

The J gene is TRBJ1-1, the V gene TRBV20-1; D is possibly TRBD1 (6 bases). Germline assignment: CDR1 DFQATT and CDR2 SNEGSKA (reference sequence). The CDR3 totals 15 residues. V was shortened by 0 bases and J by 5 bases, with 16 bases between the two germline ends. This chain's CDR3 is CSAREFGAGETEAFF. CDR3 sequence (DNA): TGCAGTGCTAGAGAGTTCGGGGCAGGGGAAACTGAAGCTTTCTTT.